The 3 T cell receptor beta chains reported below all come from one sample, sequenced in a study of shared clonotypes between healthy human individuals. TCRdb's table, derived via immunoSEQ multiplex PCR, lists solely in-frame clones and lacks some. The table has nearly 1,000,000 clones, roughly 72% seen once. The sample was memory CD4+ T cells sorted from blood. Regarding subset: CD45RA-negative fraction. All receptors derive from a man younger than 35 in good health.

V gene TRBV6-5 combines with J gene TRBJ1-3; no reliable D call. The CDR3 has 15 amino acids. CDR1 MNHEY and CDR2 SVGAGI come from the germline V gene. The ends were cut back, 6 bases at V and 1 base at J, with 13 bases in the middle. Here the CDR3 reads CASSPPEWSGNTIYF. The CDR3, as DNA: TGTGCCAGCAGCCCCCCAGAGTGGTCTGGAAACACCATATATTTT.

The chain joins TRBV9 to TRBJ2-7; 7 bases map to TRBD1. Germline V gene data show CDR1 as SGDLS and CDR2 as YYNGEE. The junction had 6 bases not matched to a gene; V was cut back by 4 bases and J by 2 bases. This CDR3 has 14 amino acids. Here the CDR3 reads CASSSRDSTYEQYF. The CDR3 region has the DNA TGTGCCAGCAGCTCCCGGGACAGTACCTACGAGCAGTACTTC. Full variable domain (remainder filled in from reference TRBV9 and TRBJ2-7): DSGVTQTPKHLITATGQRVTLRCSPRSGDLSVYWYQQSLDQGLQFLIQYYNGEERAKGNILERFSAQQFPDLHSELNLSSLELGDSALYFCASSSRDSTYEQYFGPGTRLTVT.

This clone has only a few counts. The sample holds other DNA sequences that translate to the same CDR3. DNA for the CDR3: TGCGCCAGCAGCTCGACAGGGGCTGGAAACACCATATATTTT. It yields the protein CASSSTGAGNTIYF. The chain recombines TRBV5-1 with TRBJ1-3; 8 bases map to TRBD1. The germline V gene has CDR1 SGHRS and CDR2 YFSETQ. The CDR3 has 14 residues. The junction had 1 base not matched to a gene; V was cut back by 3 bases and J by 2 bases.